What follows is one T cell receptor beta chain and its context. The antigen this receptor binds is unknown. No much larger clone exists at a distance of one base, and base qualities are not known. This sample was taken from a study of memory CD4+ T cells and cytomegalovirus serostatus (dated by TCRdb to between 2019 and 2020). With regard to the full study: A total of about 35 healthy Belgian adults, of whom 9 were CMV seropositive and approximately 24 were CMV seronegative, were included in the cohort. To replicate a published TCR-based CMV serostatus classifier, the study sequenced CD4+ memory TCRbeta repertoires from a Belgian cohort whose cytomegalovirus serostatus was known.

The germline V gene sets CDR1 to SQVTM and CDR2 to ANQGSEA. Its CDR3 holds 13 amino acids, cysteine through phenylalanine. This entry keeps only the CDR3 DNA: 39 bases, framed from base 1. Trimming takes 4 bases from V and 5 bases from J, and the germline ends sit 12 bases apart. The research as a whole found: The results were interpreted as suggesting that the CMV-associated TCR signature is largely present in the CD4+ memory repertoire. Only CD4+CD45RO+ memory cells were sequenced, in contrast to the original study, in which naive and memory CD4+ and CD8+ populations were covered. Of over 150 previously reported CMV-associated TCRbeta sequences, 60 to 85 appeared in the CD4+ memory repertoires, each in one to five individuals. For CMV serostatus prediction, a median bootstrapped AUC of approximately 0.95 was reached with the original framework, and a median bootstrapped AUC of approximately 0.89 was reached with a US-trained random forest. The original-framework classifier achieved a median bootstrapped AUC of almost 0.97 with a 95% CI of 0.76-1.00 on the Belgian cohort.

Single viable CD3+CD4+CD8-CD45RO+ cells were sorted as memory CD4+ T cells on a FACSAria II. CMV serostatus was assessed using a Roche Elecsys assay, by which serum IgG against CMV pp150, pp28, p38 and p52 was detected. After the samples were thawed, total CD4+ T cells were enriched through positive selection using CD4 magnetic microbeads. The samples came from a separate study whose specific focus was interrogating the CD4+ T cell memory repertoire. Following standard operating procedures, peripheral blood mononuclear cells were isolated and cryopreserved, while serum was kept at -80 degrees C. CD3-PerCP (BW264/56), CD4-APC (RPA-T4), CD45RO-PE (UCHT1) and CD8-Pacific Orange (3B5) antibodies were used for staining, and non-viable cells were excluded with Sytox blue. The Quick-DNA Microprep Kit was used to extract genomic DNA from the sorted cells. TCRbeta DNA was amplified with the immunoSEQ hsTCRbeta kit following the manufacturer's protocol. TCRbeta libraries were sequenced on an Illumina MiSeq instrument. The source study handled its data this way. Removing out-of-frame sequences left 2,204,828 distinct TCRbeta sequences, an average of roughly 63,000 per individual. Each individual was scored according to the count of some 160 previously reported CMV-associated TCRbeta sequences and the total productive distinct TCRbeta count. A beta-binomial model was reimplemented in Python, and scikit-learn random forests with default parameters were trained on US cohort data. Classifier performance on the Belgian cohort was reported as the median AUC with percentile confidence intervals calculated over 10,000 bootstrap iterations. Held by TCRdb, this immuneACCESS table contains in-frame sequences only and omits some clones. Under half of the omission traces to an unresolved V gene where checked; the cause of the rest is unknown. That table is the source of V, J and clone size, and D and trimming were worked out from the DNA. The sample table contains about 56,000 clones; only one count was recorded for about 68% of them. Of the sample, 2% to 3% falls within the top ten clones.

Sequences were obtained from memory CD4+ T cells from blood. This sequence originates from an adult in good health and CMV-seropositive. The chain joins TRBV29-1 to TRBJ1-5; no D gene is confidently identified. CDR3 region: CSVGDLPDQPQHF. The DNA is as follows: TGCAGCGTTGGGGATCTTCCGGATCAGCCCCAGCATTTT.